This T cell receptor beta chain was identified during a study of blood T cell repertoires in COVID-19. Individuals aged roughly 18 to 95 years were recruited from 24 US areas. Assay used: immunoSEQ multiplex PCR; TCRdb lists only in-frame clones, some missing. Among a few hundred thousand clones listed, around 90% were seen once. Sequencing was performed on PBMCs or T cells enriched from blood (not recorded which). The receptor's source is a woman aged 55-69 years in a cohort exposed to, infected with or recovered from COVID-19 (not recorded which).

The CDR3 DNA is TGTGCCAGCAGAATCTTACAGGGGGCTGGGTCACCCCTCCACTTT. It specifies CASRILQGAGSPLHF. The V call is TRBV28, the J call TRBJ1-6; 9 positions match TRBD1. CDR1 and CDR2 from the germline V gene are MDHEN and SYDVKM. After removal of 6 bases from V and 10 bases from J, the junction contained 10 bases not matched to a gene. The CDR3 is 15 amino acids.